This record covers a single T cell receptor (beta chain). Trimming took 1 base from V and 19 from J, leaving 14 bases between them. The CDR3 is made up of 12 amino acids. CDR1 is LGHDT and CDR2 is YNNKEL in the germline V gene (reference sequence). This specimen comes from a study of blood T cell repertoires in COVID-19. For the study at large: Some COVID-19 samples were acute and others convalescent; all came from the United States, Italy and Spain. PBMCs, B-cell-depleted T cells, or T cells provided the cDNA or gDNA that made up the material.

Per the study methods: Amplification of reference gene primers was used by the study to estimate nucleated cell counts. Clones were read by immunoSEQ multiplex PCR, and TCRdb kept only the in-frame ones, dropping some. V, J and clone size reflect that table, while D and trimming were determined from the DNA. The repertoire has 87,000 or so clones, 80% to 90% of them found once; the top ten carry approximately 4.4%. The source material was peripheral blood. J is TRBJ1-6 and V is TRBV3-1 (or the pseudogene TRBV3-2), with D tentatively TRBD1 (5 bases). This receptor was obtained from a woman of 80 years or more with acute or convalescent COVID-19. The CDR3 nucleotides are TGTGCCAGCAGCCAAGGGGGCAGGGAAGGACACTTT. Translation gives CASSQGGREGHF.